Sequencing of this T cell receptor (beta chain) was carried out in a study of control samples from healthy donors and cancer patients (dated by TCRdb to the early 2020s). The library was built by means of the immunoSEQ multiplex PCR assay. In its TCRdb copy, this immuneACCESS table keeps in-frame sequences only and misses some clones. Where compared with another copy, unresolved V genes explain less than half of these, and the others have no known cause. This sample is represented by some 150,000 clones; roughly 95% of them were singletons. In total, the top ten clones hold over 1% of the sample. Notes on this clone: No cognate antigen has been identified for it. Base qualities were left out, and no much larger clone turns up one base away.

The germline V gene (reference sequence) gives CDR1 as SGHKS and CDR2 as YYEKEE. Taken from cysteine to phenylalanine, the CDR3 has 14 residues. The retained sequence is limited to the CDR3, 42 bases, with the frame set at the first base. Trimming costs V 4 bases and J 1 base, and their ends lie 12 bases apart. Sequenced input: blood. The chain joins TRBV5-5 to TRBJ2-7; 6 matching bases give a weak D call of TRBD1. The origin of this receptor is a woman younger than 45 in good health. In nucleotides, the sequence is TGTGCCAGCAGCCCCCGGACAGATTCCTACGAGCAGTACTTC. It is translated as CASSPRTDSYEQYF.